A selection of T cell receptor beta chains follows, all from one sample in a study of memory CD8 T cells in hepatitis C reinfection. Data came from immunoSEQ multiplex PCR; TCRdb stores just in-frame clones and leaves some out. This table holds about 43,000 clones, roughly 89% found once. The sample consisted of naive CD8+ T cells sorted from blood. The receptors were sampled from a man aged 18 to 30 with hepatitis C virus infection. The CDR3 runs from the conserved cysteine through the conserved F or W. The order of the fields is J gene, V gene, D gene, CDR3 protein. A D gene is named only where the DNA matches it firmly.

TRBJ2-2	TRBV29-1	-	CSVERTGELFF
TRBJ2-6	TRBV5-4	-	CASSVRGSGANVLTF
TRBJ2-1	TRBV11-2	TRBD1	CASSPENRGPYNEQFF
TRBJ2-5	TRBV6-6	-	CASSYSRPGQETQYF
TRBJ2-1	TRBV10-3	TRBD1	CAISDRDSPYNEQFF
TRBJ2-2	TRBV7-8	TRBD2	CASSSAEGVAGKEWNTGELFF
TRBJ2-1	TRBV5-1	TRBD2	CASSLGTSGGLNEQFF
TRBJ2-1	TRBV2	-	CARMLPGALPNNEQFF
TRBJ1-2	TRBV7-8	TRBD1	CASSFWTGEDGYTF
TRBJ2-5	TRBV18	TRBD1	CASSPTPGQGSAHWEQYF
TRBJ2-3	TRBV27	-	CASNPSDTDTQYF
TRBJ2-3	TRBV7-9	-	CASSLALATDTQYF
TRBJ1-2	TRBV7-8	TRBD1	CASSPGTGRYGYTF
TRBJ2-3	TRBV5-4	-	CASSLELGSAPDAQYF
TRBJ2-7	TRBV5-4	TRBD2	CASSLISGATHEQYF
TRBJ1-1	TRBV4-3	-	CASSQAGQPLEAFF
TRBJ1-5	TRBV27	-	CASSLTSPNQPQHF
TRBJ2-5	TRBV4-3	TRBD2	CASSPWISGGGETQYF
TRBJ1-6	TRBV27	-	CASSPPGTLSPLHF
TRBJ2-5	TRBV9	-	CASSPGVEETQYF
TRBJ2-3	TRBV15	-	CATSRVTTDTDTQYF
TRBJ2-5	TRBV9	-	CASSVVSPETQYF
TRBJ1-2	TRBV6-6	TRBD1	CASSNPGGGGAYGYTF
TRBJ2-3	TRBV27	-	CASSFLGTASTDTQYF
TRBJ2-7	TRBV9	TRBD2	CASSVGTSGRYEQYF
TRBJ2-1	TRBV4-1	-	CASSQEQRVGTGRSYNEQFF
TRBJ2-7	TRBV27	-	CASSFPTGEQYF
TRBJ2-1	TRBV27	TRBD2	CASSSTSGGPTYNEQFF
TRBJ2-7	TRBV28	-	CASSFGSDSSYEQYF
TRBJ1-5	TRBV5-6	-	CASSLGTQDSNQPQHF
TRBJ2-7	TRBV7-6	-	CASSSEAGPTYEQYF
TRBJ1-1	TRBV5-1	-	CASSPQLVGQFNTEAFF
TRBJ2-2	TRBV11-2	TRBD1	CASTNEQGIGTGELFF
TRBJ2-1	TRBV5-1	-	CASSSDNRVAYNEQFF
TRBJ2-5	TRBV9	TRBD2	CASSVDPSGGEETQYF
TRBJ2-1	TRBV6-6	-	CASSFSGLYNEQFF
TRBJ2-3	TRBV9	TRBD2	CASSAGTSGDTQYF
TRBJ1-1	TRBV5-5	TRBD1	CASTSGQGRMNTEAFF
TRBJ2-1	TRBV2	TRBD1	CASSDRGPLNEQFF
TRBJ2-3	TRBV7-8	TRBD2	CASSLVVAGGTDTQYF
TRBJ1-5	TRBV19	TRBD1	CASTIPARGNNQPQHF
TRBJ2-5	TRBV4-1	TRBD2	CASSQVSSGQETQYF
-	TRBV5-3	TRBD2	CARVNWGEGTYEQYF
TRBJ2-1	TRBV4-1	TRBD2	CASSSQSSGPYNEQFF
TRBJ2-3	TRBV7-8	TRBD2	CASSLARGGKTDTQYF
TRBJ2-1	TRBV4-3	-	CASSQSQGWEQFF
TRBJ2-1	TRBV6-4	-	CASSDFQGKGEQFF
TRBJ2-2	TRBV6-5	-	CASRKQTGELFF